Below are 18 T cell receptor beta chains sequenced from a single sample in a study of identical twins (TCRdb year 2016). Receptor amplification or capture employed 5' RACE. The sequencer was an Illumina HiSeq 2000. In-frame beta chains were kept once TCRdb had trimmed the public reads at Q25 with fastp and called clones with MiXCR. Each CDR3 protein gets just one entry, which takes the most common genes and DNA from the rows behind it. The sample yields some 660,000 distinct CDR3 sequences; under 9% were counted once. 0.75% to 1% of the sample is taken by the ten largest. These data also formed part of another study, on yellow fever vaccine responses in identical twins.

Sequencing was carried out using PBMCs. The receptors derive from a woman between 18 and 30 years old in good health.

CDR3 sequence (DNA): TGTGCCAGCAGTACTAGCGGGAGGGCCGGTGAGCAGTACTTC. Translating it yields CASSTSGRAGEQYF. The chain has TRBV7-2 and TRBJ2-7, with TRBD2 identical over 13 bases. The CDR3 extends over 14 amino acids. The J segment lost 7 bases and the V segment lost 6 bases, leaving 6 bases of the junction unmatched. Germline V gene data show CDR1 as SGHTA and CDR2 as FQGNSA.

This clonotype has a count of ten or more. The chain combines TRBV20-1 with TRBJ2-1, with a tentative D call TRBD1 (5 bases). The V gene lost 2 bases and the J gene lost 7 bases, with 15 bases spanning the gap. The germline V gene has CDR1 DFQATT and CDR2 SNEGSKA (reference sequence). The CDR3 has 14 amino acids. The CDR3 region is CSARRGHKGNEQFF. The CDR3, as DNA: TGCAGTGCTAGAAGAGGACATAAGGGTAATGAGCAGTTCTTC.

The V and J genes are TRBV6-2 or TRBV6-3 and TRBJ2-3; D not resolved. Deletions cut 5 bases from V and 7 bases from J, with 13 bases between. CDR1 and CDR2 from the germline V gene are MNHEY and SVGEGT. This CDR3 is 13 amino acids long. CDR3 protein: CASSPNSGNTQYF. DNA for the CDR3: TGTGCCAGCAGTCCCAATTCGGGCAATACGCAGTATTTT.

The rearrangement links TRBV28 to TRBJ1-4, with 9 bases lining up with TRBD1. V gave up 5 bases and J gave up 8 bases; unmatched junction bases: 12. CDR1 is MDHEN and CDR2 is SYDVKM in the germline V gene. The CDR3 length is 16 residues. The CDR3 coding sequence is TGTGCCAGCAGTGAACACACCGGGACAGGGCGCGAAAAACTGTTTTTT. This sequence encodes CASSEHTGTGREKLFF.

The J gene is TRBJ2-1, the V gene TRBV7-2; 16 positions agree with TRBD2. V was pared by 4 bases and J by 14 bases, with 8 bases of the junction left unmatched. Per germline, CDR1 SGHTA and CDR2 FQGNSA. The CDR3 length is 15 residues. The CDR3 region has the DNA TGTGCCAGCAGCTCTAGGGGACTAGCGGGAGGGTCGAAGTTCTTC. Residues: CASSSRGLAGGSKFF.

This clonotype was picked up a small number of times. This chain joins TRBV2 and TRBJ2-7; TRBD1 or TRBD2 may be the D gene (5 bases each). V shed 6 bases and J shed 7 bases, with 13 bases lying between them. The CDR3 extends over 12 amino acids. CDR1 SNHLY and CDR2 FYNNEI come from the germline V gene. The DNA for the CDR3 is TGTGCCAGCAGCCGGGGACCGGCAGAGCAGTACTTC. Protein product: CASSRGPAEQYF.

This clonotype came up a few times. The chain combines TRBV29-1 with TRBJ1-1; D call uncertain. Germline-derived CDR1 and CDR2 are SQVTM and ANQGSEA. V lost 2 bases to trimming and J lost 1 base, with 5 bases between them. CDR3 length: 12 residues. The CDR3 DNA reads TGCAGCGTTGAAATGGGGAACACTGAAGCTTTCTTT. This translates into CSVEMGNTEAFF.

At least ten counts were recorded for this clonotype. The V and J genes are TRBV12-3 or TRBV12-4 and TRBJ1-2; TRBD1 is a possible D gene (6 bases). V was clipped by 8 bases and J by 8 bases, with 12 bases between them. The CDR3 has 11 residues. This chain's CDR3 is CASGPGAGYTF. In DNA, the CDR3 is TGTGCCAGCGGACCAGGGGCCGGCTACACCTTC.

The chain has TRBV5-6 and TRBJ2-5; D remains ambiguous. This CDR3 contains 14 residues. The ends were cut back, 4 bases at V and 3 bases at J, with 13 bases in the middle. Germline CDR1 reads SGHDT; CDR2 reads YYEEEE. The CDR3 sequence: CASSPPNREETQYF. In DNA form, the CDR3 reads TGTGCCAGCAGCCCCCCCAATAGGGAAGAGACCCAGTACTTC.

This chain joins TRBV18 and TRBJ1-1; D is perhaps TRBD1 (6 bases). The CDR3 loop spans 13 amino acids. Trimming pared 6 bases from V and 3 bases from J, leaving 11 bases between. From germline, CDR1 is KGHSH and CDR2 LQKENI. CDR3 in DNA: TGTGCCAGCTCCCAGGGGTTGGACACTGAAGCTTTCTTT. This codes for CASSQGLDTEAFF.

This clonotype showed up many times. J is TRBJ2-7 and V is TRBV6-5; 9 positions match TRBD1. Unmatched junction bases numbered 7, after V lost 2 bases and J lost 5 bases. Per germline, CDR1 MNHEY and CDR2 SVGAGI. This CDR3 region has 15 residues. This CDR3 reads CASSYISGTGNEQYF. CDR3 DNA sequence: TGTGCCAGCAGTTACATCTCCGGGACAGGGAACGAGCAGTACTTC.

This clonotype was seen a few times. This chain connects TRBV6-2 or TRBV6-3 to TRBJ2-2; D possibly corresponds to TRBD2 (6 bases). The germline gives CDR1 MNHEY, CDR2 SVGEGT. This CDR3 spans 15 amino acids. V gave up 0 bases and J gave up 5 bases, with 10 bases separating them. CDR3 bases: TGTGCCAGCAGTTACTCCGGGGGAAGAACCGGGGAGCTGTTTTTT. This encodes CASSYSGGRTGELFF.

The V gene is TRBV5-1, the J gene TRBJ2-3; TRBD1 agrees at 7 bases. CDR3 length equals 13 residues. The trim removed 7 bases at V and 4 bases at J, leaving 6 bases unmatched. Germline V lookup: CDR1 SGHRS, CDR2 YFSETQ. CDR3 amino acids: CASSRGTADTQYF. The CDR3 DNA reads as TGCGCCAGCTCCAGGGGGACCGCAGATACGCAGTATTTT.

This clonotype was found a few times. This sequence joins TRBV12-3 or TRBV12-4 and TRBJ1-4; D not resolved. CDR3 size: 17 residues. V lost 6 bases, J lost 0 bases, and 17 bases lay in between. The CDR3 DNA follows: TGTGCCAGCAGCCTTGGGTTAGGACTGGCAACTAATGAAAAACTGTTTTTT. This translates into CASSLGLGLATNEKLFF.

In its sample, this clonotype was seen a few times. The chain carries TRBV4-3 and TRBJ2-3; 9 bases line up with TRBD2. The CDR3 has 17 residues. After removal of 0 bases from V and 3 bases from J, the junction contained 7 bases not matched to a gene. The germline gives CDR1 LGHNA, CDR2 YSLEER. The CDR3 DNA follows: TGCGCCAGCAGCCAAGATTTAACGAGCGGGGGGACAGATACGCAGTATTTT. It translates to CASSQDLTSGGTDTQYF.

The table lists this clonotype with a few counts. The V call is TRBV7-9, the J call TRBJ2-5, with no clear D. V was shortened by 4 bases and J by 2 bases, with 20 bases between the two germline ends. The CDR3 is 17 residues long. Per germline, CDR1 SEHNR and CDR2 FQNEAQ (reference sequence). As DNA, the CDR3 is TGTGCCAGCAGCTCCCCCCGTTTTGTTCAGGTTCAAGAGACCCAGTACTTC. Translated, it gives CASSSPRFVQVQETQYF.

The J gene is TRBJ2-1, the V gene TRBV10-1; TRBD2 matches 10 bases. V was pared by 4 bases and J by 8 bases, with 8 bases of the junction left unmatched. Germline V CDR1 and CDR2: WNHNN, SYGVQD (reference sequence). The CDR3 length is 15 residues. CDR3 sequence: CASSARAGGPYEQFF. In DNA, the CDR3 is TGCGCCAGCAGTGCGCGAGCGGGAGGGCCCTATGAGCAGTTCTTC.

As DNA, the CDR3 is TGTGCCAGCAGCCAAGATCTAAAGGGAGCCCAGTACTTC. The encoded protein is CASSQDLKGAQYF. The gene calls are TRBV3-1 and TRBJ2-5; possible D gene TRBD2, 5 bases. This CDR3 contains 13 residues. In germline, CDR1 is LGHDT, CDR2 YNNKEL (reference sequence). Trimming cost V 0 bases and J 9 bases, with 11 bases left between them.